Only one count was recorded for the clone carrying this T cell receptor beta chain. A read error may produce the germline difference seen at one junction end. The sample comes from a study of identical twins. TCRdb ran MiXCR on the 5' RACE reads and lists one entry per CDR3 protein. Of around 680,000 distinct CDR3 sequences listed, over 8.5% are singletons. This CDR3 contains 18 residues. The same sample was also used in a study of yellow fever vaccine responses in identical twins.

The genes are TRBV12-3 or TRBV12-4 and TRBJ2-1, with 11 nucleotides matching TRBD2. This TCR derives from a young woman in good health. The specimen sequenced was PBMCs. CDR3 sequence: CAISLLAGGQPPLNEQFF. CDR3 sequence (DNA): TGTGCCATCAGTTTGCTAGCGGGGGGCCAACCCCCGCTTAATGAGCAGTTCTTC.